One sample yielded the 18 T cell receptor beta chains listed below, sequenced in a study of human T cells and chemical hapten exposure. Time point: patch test 1, 2 weeks after DPC sensitization. As for treatment: therapeutic diphenylcyclopropenone sensitization with weekly scalp DPC. TCRdb re-derived calls from the RACE reads in MiXCR, one entry per CDR3 protein. The table shows some 120,000 distinct CDR3 sequences, with about 12% occurring only once. Here the sequenced sample was whole blood, taken in connection with sensitization to the hapten diphenylcyclopropenone (DPC). The origin of the receptors is a woman aged 45 to 65 with alopecia areata. Some clones in this sample may be carry-over from other donors' samples.

This clonotype was observed a handful of times. V and J are TRBV6-5 and TRBJ2-7; D ambiguous. The V gene lost 6 bases and the J gene lost 0 bases, with 3 bases spanning the gap. CDR1 and CDR2 (germline): MNHEY, SVGAGI. The CDR3 extends over 11 amino acids. CDR3 protein: CASRNSYEQYF. The DNA for the CDR3 is TGTGCCAGCAGGAACTCCTACGAGCAGTACTTC.

The chain couples TRBV18 to TRBJ2-7; 12 bases agree with TRBD2. The germline V gene has CDR1 KGHSH and CDR2 LQKENI. This CDR3 region has 16 residues. Trimming took 2 bases from V and 0 from J; bases not matched to a gene: 2. The CDR3 reads CASSPRTSGISYEQYF. The CDR3 DNA reads as TGTGCCAGCTCACCAAGGACTAGCGGGATCTCCTACGAGCAGTACTTC. The variable domain in full, completed from reference TRBV18 and TRBJ2-7, reads NAGVMQNPRHLVRRRGQEARLRCSPMKGHSHVYWYRQLPEEGLKFMVYLQKENIIDESGMPKERFSAEFPKEGPSILRIQQVVRGDSAAYFCASSPRTSGISYEQYFGPGTRLTVT.

In its sample, this clonotype was seen many times. This sequence joins TRBV7-6 and TRBJ2-3; D may be TRBD1 (8 bases). CDR1 is SGHVS and CDR2 is FNYEAQ in the germline V gene. The CDR3 has 16 residues. The ends were cut back, 2 bases at V and 1 base at J, with 13 bases in the middle. The CDR3 DNA is TGTGCCAGCAGCTTACGAGCGGGACAGGGCACAGATACGCAGTATTTT. Its translation: CASSLRAGQGTDTQYF.

This clonotype was seen ten or more times. V usage is TRBV11-2 and J usage is TRBJ2-2, with 8 bases fitting TRBD2. After removal of 5 bases from V and 4 bases from J, the junction contained 6 bases not matched to a gene. Germline CDR1 SGHAT, CDR2 FQNNGV. This CDR3 spans 15 amino acids. The DNA for the CDR3 is TGTGCCAGCAGCCCCTATAGCGGGACCACCGGGGAGCTGTTTTTT. This codes for CASSPYSGTTGELFF. Together with reference TRBV11-2 and TRBJ2-2, the CDR3 gives the full variable domain: EAGVAQSPRYKIIEKRQSVAFWCNPISGHATLYWYQQILGQGPKLLIQFQNNGVVDDSQLPKDRFSAERLKGVDSTLKIQPAKLEDSAVYLCASSPYSGTTGELFFGEGSRLTVL.

This chain connects TRBV2 to TRBJ1-6, with D perhaps TRBD1 (5 bases). CDR1 SNHLY and CDR2 FYNNEI come from the germline V gene. CDR3 size: 13 residues. V lost 11 bases and J lost 7, with 15 bases in between. CDR3 loop: CAGSQGNNSPLHF. CDR3 DNA: TGTGCCGGCTCTCAGGGCAACAATTCACCCCTCCACTTT.

This clonotype was picked up many times. This sequence joins TRBV29-1 and TRBJ2-1; possible D gene TRBD2, 7 bases. Trimming removed 0 bases at V and 6 bases at J, with 15 bases between. From germline, CDR1 is SQVTM and CDR2 ANQGSEA. CDR3 length: 15 amino acids. The DNA of the CDR3 is TGCAGCGTTGAAGATTTTCGGGGGGCAGGCAATGAGCAGTTCTTC. Protein sequence: CSVEDFRGAGNEQFF.

The V gene is TRBV7-2, the J gene TRBJ1-3, with TRBD1 identical over 7 bases. The germline V gene has CDR1 SGHTA and CDR2 FQGNSA. CDR3 size: 16 residues. Losses at the gene ends were 5 bases for V and 4 bases for J; bases not matched to a gene: 11. The CDR3 is CASSMGQLGGGNTIYF. In nucleotides, the CDR3 is TGTGCCAGCAGCATGGGACAGCTAGGCGGCGGAAACACCATATATTTT.

This clonotype was found a few times. The V gene is TRBV2, the J gene TRBJ1-2, with 7 positions matching TRBD1. The germline V gene encodes CDR1 SNHLY and CDR2 FYNNEI. V lost 8 bases to trimming and J lost 4 bases; unmatched junction nucleotides: 10. The CDR3 is 14 amino acids. CDR3 DNA: TGTGCCAGCTTCTTACCCGGGACAGCCTATGGCTACACCTTC. It is translated as CASFLPGTAYGYTF.

This clonotype was picked up many times. The chain links TRBV6-5 to TRBJ1-3; D is perhaps TRBD1 (6 bases). The V and J ends lost 0 bases and 3 bases respectively, with 15 bases between them. CDR1 and CDR2 from the germline V gene are MNHEY and SVGAGI. The CDR3 contains 17 residues. CDR3 sequence (DNA): TGTGCCAGCAGTTACTCGGTGTACAGGGAAGTTGGAAACACCATATATTTT. It specifies CASSYSVYREVGNTIYF.

This clonotype was counted only a few times. The chain has TRBV28 and TRBJ1-5; 8 bases match TRBD1. After removal of 5 bases from V and 7 bases from J, the junction contained 7 bases not matched to a gene. The germline CDR1 and CDR2 sequences are MDHEN and SYDVKM. CDR3 length equals 14 residues. Here the CDR3 DNA reads TGTGCCAGCAGTGACAGGGGAAGCGGACAGCCCCAGCATTTT. It is translated as CASSDRGSGQPQHF. The whole variable domain, filled in from reference TRBV28 and TRBJ1-5, reads DVKVTQSSRYLVKRTGEKVFLECVQDMDHENMFWYRQDPGLGLRLIYFSYDVKMKEKGDIPEGYSVSREKKERFSLILESASTNQTSMYLCASSDRGSGQPQHFGDGTRLSIL.

The chain is built from TRBV28 and TRBJ1-5, with no clear D. The V gene's germline CDR1 is MDHEN and CDR2 SYDVKM. V was cut by 4 bases and J by 4 bases, with 17 bases left in between. The CDR3 extends over 16 amino acids. CDR3 sequence: CASSSITDILNQPQHF. CDR3 nucleotides: TGTGCCAGCAGTTCGATAACAGATATCTTAAATCAGCCCCAGCATTTT. Full variable domain (rest looked up from reference TRBV28 and TRBJ1-5): DVKVTQSSRYLVKRTGEKVFLECVQDMDHENMFWYRQDPGLGLRLIYFSYDVKMKEKGDIPEGYSVSREKKERFSLILESASTNQTSMYLCASSSITDILNQPQHFGDGTRLSIL.

There are many counts of this clonotype. This chain links TRBV6-5 with TRBJ2-7, with 9 bases matching TRBD1. With V trimmed by 2 bases and J by 3 bases, 2 bases remained unmatched. Germline V lookup: CDR1 MNHEY, CDR2 SVGAGI. There are 14 residues in the CDR3. The CDR3 reads CASSYRDRDYEQYF. CDR3 DNA sequence: TGTGCCAGCAGTTACAGGGACAGGGACTACGAGCAGTACTTC.

This clonotype showed up many times. This chain joins TRBV7-9 and TRBJ1-4; the D is unclear. Germline CDR1 is SEHNR and CDR2 is FQNEAQ (reference sequence). Trimming cost V 1 base and J 4 bases, with 10 bases left between them. The CDR3 has 15 amino acids. The CDR3 DNA reads TGTGCCAGCAGCTTAGAAGCGGGTGATAATGAAAAACTGTTTTTT. Translated: CASSLEAGDNEKLFF.

This clonotype was recorded many times. The chain uses TRBV18 and TRBJ2-1, with 9 bases aligning to TRBD1. CDR1 is KGHSH and CDR2 is LQKENI in the germline V gene. V shed 1 base and J 4 bases; nucleotides not matched to a gene: 2. The CDR3 runs to 15 residues. The CDR3 loop reads CASSPQDRGYNEQFF. The CDR3 bases are TGTGCCAGCTCACCACAGGACAGGGGATACAATGAGCAGTTCTTC.

This clonotype was detected a few times. This chain connects TRBV4-1 to TRBJ1-5; tentative D call: TRBD1 (5 bases). In germline, CDR1 is MGHRA, CDR2 YSYEKL. Trimming removed 3 bases at V and 6 bases at J, with 15 bases between. CDR3 size: 15 residues. The CDR3 nucleotides read TGCGCCAGCAGCCAGGGGGAAGTAGGGAGTCAGCCCCAGCATTTT. Its translation: CASSQGEVGSQPQHF.

This clonotype was seen a handful of times. As DNA, the CDR3 is TGTGCCAGCAGCCTGCAGGGGGGCGGGAACACTGAAGCTTTCTTT. This encodes CASSLQGGGNTEAFF. The chain couples TRBV3-1 to TRBJ1-1; TRBD1 matches at 7 bases. V dropped 4 bases and J dropped 1; count of bases not matched to a gene: 6. Germline CDR1 and CDR2: LGHDT and YNNKEL (reference sequence). The CDR3 covers 15 residues.

Here the CDR3 reads CASSSGTGFTDTQYF. The CDR3 DNA is TGTGCCAGCAGCTCCGGGACAGGGTTCACAGATACGCAGTATTTT. This chain uses TRBV11-1 with TRBJ2-3, with 9 positions matching TRBD1. The CDR3 has 15 residues. Germline V lookup: CDR1 SGHAT, CDR2 FQDESV (reference sequence). After removal of 4 bases from V and 2 bases from J, the junction contained 4 bases not matched to a gene.

This chain connects TRBV3-1 to TRBJ1-1; D perhaps matches TRBD1 (6 bases). The CDR3 is 14 amino acids. V was pared by 5 bases and J by 4 bases, with 14 bases between. Germline assignment: CDR1 LGHDT and CDR2 YNNKEL (reference sequence). The CDR3 bases are TGTGCCAGCAGCGATAGGACAGCATCCACTGAAGCTTTCTTT. Amino acid sequence: CASSDRTASTEAFF.